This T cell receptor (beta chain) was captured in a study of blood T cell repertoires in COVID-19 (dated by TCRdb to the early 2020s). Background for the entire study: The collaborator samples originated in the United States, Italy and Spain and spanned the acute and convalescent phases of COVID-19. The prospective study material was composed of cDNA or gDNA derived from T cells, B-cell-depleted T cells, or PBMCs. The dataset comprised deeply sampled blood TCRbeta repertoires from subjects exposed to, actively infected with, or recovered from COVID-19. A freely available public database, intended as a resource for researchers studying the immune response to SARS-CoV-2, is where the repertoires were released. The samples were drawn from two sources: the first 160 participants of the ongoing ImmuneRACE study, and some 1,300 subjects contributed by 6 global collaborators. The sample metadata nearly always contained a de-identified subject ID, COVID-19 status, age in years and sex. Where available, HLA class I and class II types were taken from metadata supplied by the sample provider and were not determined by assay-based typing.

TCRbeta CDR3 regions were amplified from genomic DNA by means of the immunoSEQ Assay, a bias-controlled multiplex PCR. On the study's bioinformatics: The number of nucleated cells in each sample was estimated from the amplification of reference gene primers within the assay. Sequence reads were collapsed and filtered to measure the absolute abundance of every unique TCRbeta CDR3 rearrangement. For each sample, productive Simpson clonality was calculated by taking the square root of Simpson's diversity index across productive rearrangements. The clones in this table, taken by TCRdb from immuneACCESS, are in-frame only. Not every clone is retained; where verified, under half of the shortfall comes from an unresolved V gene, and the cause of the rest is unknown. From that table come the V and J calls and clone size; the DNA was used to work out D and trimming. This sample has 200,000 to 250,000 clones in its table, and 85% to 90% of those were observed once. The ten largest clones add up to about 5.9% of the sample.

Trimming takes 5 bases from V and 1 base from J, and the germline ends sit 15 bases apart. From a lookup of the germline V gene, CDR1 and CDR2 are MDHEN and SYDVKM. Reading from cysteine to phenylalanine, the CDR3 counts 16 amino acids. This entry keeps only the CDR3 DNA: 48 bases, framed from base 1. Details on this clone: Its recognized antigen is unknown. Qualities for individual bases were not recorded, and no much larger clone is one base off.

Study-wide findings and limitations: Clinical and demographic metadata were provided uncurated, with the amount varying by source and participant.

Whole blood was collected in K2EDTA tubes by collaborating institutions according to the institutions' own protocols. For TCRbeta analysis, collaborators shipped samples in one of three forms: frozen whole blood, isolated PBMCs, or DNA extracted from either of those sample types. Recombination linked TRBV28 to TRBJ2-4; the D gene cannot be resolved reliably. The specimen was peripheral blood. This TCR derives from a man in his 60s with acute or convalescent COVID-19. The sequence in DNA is TGTGCCAGCAGTCGCCCCGGGTATTTGGCCAAAAACATTCAGTACTTC. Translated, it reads CASSRPGYLAKNIQYF.